Reported below is one TCR beta chain. Its antigen is unidentified. The entry originates in a study of cytomegalovirus exposure and HLA in healthy donors. Amplification used 60 Vbeta primers and 13 Jbeta primers. Profiling relied on immunoSEQ multiplex PCR, and the TCRdb table lists in-frame clones only, not all of them. The sample contains tens of thousands of clones, about three quarters of which appear only once. V lost 5 bases, J lost 2 bases, and 8 bases stayed unmatched. Germline V CDR1 and CDR2: MNHEY, SVGAGI. The CDR3 runs to 15 residues. The study, taken as a whole, reports: Prior analysis indicated that the majority of TCR beta V segments exhibited productivity approximately 87% or approximately 30% of the time.

V and J are TRBV6-5 and TRBJ1-2, with 7 bases aligning to TRBD1. This TCR came from a man in his fifties or sixties in good health and CMV-seropositive. The sample was PBMCs. The DNA of the CDR3 is TGTGCCAGCAGTAAGTCCCAACAGGGGAACTATGGCTACACCTTC. It yields the protein CASSKSQQGNYGYTF.